This T cell receptor (beta chain) was identified during a study of blood T cells in healthy people across ages. Whole-study findings and limits: Fewer expanded clones and more diversity marked long-lived versus aged donors.

The CDR3 covers 17 residues. Germline V gives CDR1 SNHLY, CDR2 FYNNEI. V was clipped by 6 bases and J by 0 bases, with 18 bases between them. Combining a sample-barcoded 5' primer with a J-beta primer mix, a second PCR ran for roughly 7 to 12 cycles. One entry per CDR3 protein, called by TCRdb with MiXCR from the 5' RACE reads. Found here are about 1,400,000 distinct CDR3 sequences, roughly 45% of them singletons; the top ten hold roughly 7.7%. This clonotype has just a few counts. The antigen is undetermined. Collection of 8.5 to 10 milliliters of peripheral blood was performed for each donor. This TCR was recovered from a woman between 18 and 29 years old in good health. J is TRBJ2-1 and V is TRBV2; tentatively, D is TRBD2 (5 bases). Sequenced: blood. CDR3 amino acids: CASSDGLARVSYNEQFF. CDR3 nucleotide sequence: TGTGCCAGCAGCGACGGCTTAGCGCGGGTCTCCTACAATGAGCAGTTCTTC.